The 5 T cell receptor beta chains presented below share a single source sample, sequenced in a study of graft-versus-host responses after intestinal transplantation (dated by TCRdb to about 2021). The library came from the immunoSEQ multiplex PCR assay. Drawn from immuneACCESS, this table holds only the in-frame rearrangements with V and J called that TCRdb kept. Clones are partly lost; checked studies trace under half to an unresolved V gene and leave the rest unexplained. The sample data list over 80,000 clones, and 91% of these were observed just once. The leading ten clones occupy under 0.2% of the sample. No antigen is known for these receptors. The time point label corresponds to: cells obtained before transplantation from donor or recipient. The input for sequencing was unstimulated CD4+ T cells sorted from spleen or lymph node cells, taken before transplant. The origin of the receptors is a human donor who was the organ donor for an intestinal transplant.

V is TRBV6-5 and J is TRBJ1-1; maybe TRBD1 (6 bases). The V gene's germline CDR1 is MNHEY and CDR2 SVGAGI. V shed 1 base and J shed 4 bases, with 13 bases lying between them. This CDR3 comprises 15 residues. This chain's CDR3 is CASSYFGGASTEAFF. CDR3 nucleotides: TGTGCCAGCAGTTACTTTGGGGGGGCGAGCACTGAAGCTTTCTTT.

This chain joins TRBV15 and TRBJ1-1, with 8 bases fitting TRBD1. After removal of 3 bases from V and 2 bases from J, the junction contained 8 bases not matched to a gene. CDR1 and CDR2 (germline): LNHNV, YYDKDF (reference sequence). This CDR3 region has 16 residues. The CDR3 spells CATSRDPRGHNTEAFF. The CDR3 coding sequence is TGTGCCACCAGCAGGGACCCCAGGGGGCATAACACTGAAGCTTTCTTT.

The table lists this clone with a few counts. The V call is TRBV5-6, the J call TRBJ2-3, with a tentative D call TRBD1 (5 bases). CDR3 size: 13 residues. Germline values: CDR1 SGHDT, CDR2 YYEEEE. V was pared by 2 bases and J by 6 bases, with 10 bases between. This CDR3 is CASSLWGADTQYF. The CDR3, as DNA: TGTGCCAGCAGCTTATGGGGCGCGGATACGCAGTATTTT.

The gene calls are TRBV5-4 and TRBJ2-5; D is unresolved. Germline values: CDR1 SGHNT, CDR2 YYREEE (reference sequence). This CDR3 comprises 14 residues. Deletions cut 3 bases from V and 4 bases from J, with 13 bases between. The CDR3 region has the DNA TGTGCCAGCAGCTCCCGGCAGGTGCTAGAGACCCAGTACTTC. The encoded protein is CASSSRQVLETQYF.

V usage is TRBV28 and J usage is TRBJ2-6; a weak D match, TRBD1 (6 bases). Germline assignment: CDR1 MDHEN and CDR2 SYDVKM. The CDR3 length is 15 residues. Trimming shortened V by 1 base and J by 3 bases, and 7 bases separated the two germline ends. The CDR3 here is CASSLSGVGANVLTF. CDR3 nucleotides: TGTGCCAGCAGTTTATCAGGGGTTGGGGCCAACGTCCTGACTTTC.